This T cell receptor (beta chain) stems from a study of T cell responses to AZD1222 COVID-19 vaccine. Study results and limitations: Unmutated regions of variants are reportedly targeted by nearly half of spike-specific TCRs. Vaccine-related CD4 TCRs covered spike, predominating at 160-218 and 743-854. None of the repertoires were sampled until the peak T cell response had passed. Donors were chiefly white British, with a greater number of females, and clonal diversity was perhaps underestimated.

In the case of this clone: Its antigen is not identified.

Method: immunoSEQ multiplex PCR; TCRdb's copy keeps in-frame clones and lacks some. The sample holds roughly 77,000 clones; 85% to 95% are singletons and the top ten take 5.2%. Unmatched junction bases numbered 3, after V lost 9 bases and J lost 4 bases. Germline CDR1 KGHDR, CDR2 SFDVKD. The CDR3 is 13 residues long. This chain links TRBV24-1 with TRBJ1-4; 8 nucleotides match TRBD1. Sequenced here: peripheral blood, sampled on day 0 of AZD1222 vaccination. The source is an adult in good health. In DNA, the CDR3 is TGTGCCACCGGACAGGGAAGTAATGAAAAACTGTTTTTT. It yields the protein CATGQGSNEKLFF.